Sequencing of this T cell receptor (beta chain) was carried out in a study of T cell repertoires in cytomegalovirus infection. Study-level information: CMV infection and matching HLA type were both indicated by public TCR beta signatures.

This clonotype occurred many times. Its specificity is unknown. From the reads, TCRdb called clonotypes with MiXCR, one entry per CDR3 protein. The profile covers around 440,000 distinct CDR3 sequences, with 11% appearing a single time and 10% taken by the ten largest. General study results and limits: Predominance within the ex vivo response was attributable to HLA-C-restricted CMV-specific TCR beta clonotypes.

The CDR3 has 13 residues. The V and J ends lost 4 bases and 1 base respectively, with 7 bases between them. The rearrangement uses TRBV12-3 or TRBV12-4 and TRBJ1-1, with no clear D. The material sequenced was PBMCs. The receptor comes from a human donor in good health (CMV status not recorded). Some clones in this sample may be carry-over from other donors' samples. The CDR3, as DNA: TGTGCCAGCAGTTATGCCAGGAACACTGAAGCTTTCTTT. It encodes CASSYARNTEAFF.